What follows are 32 T cell receptor beta chains derived from one specimen sequenced in a study of molecular identifiers for immune sequencing clone quantification. One entry per CDR3 protein, called by TCRdb with MiXCR from the PCR reads. The sample contains approximately 670,000 distinct CDR3 sequences, about 20% of which appear only once. The sample taken for sequencing was naive CD8+ T cells from blood, with Jurkat cell RNA spiked in. As for subset: FACS-sorted CD8+CD4-CCR7+CD45RA+ naive T cells. These receptors came from a human donor in good health. Some libraries in this study had Jurkat cell RNA spiked in.

This clonotype has ten or more counts. The J gene is TRBJ2-7, the V gene TRBV5-1; D unclear. The CDR3 totals 14 residues. V shed 4 bases and J shed 1 base, with 12 bases lying between them. CDR1 is SGHRS and CDR2 is YFSETQ in the germline V gene. The CDR3 sequence: CASSQGRISYEQYF. CDR3 coding DNA: TGCGCCAGCAGCCAAGGACGTATATCCTACGAGCAGTACTTC. The full variable domain, rest sourced from reference TRBV5-1 and TRBJ2-7, is KAGVTQTPRYLIKTRGQQVTLSCSPISGHRSVSWYQQTPGQGLQFLFEYFSETQRNKGNFPGRFSGRQFSNSRSEMNVSTLELGDSALYLCASSQGRISYEQYFGPGTRLTVT.

To note about this clonotype: One base away lies a much larger clone, so this may be a sequencing read error. The conserved closing phenylalanine or tryptophan is absent in this CDR3, likely reflecting a read error. This chain links TRBV2 with TRBJ2-3; TRBD2 agrees at 7 bases. Trimming at V came to 7 bases and at J to 0 bases, leaving 1 base not matched to a gene. The V gene's germline CDR1 is SNHLY and CDR2 FYNNEI. This CDR3 region has 13 residues. The CDR3 DNA reads TGTGCCAGCATGCGGGAGAGCACAGATACGCAGTATTCT. Translation: CASMRESTDTQYS.

This clonotype was seen ten or more times. The chain has TRBV4-1 and TRBJ2-7; either TRBD1 or TRBD2 may supply D (5 bases each). V dropped 2 bases and J dropped 2 bases, with 10 bases sitting between them. The CDR3 has 14 amino acids. CDR1 and CDR2 from the germline V gene are MGHRA and YSYEKL. This chain's CDR3 is CASSQRDGTYEQYF. CDR3 in DNA: TGCGCCAGCAGCCAAAGGGACGGAACCTACGAGCAGTACTTC.

Concerning this clonotype itself: This clone may be a read error of a much larger clone one base away. The V and J genes are TRBV5-1 and TRBJ1-1; perhaps TRBD1 as D (5 bases). There are 14 residues in the CDR3. Germline CDR1 is SGHRS and CDR2 is YFSETQ. CDR3 DNA: TGCGCCGGCAGCTTTGGCCAGGGCCCTACTGAAGCTTTCTTT. Translation gives CAGSFGQGPTEAFF.

This clonotype occurred many times. V usage is TRBV7-9 and J usage is TRBJ1-1; D is perhaps TRBD1 (5 bases). The CDR3 length is 13 residues. Trimming removed 5 bases at V and 3 bases at J, with 10 bases between. Germline CDR1 reads SEHNR; CDR2 reads FQNEAQ (reference sequence). The CDR3 loop is CASSPGFHTEAFF. For the CDR3, the DNA is TGTGCCAGCAGCCCAGGGTTTCACACTGAAGCTTTCTTT.

This sequence joins TRBV12-3 or TRBV12-4 and TRBJ1-2; the D is unclear. Trimming took 3 bases from V and 2 from J, leaving 7 bases between them. This CDR3 is built from 13 residues. The DNA of the CDR3 is TGTGCCAGCAGTTTTCAGGCAAACTATGGCTACACCTTC. This translates into CASSFQANYGYTF.

The rearrangement links TRBV12-3 or TRBV12-4 to TRBJ2-7; D is undetermined. The germline V and J ends were trimmed by 3 bases and 7 bases, with 7 bases remaining between them. The CDR3 sequence is 11 residues long. CDR3 sequence reads: CASSFMGEQYF. DNA of the CDR3: TGTGCCAGCAGTTTTATGGGGGAGCAGTACTTC.

This clonotype appeared many times. The chain links TRBV4-3 to TRBJ2-3; D possibly corresponds to TRBD1 (5 bases). Trimming removed 0 bases at V and 1 base at J, with 14 bases between. There are 17 residues in the CDR3. Looked up from germline, CDR1 is LGHNA and CDR2 is YSLEER. CDR3 region: CASSQDSDRWGTDTQYF. CDR3 nucleotide sequence: TGCGCCAGCAGCCAAGATTCTGACAGATGGGGCACAGATACGCAGTATTTT.

The CDR3 sequence is CASRSTSGGYNEQFF. CDR3 nucleotides: TGTGCCAGCAGATCGACTAGCGGGGGATACAATGAGCAGTTCTTC. The chain is built from TRBV6-5 and TRBJ2-1; 12 bases line up with TRBD2. Germline CDR1 reads MNHEY; CDR2 reads SVGAGI. With 6 bases clipped from V and 4 bases from J, the junction kept 4 bases outside the gene matches. The length of the CDR3 is 15 residues.

This clonotype was picked up one time. One end of the junction is discordant with germline, which a read error may explain. The gene calls are TRBV6-2 or TRBV6-3 and TRBJ1-5, with TRBD1 matching over 11 bases. This CDR3 is built from 14 residues. The germline CDR1 and CDR2 sequences are MNHEY and SVGEGT. The CDR3 DNA reads TGTACCAGCAGTTCGGGACAGGGGGTTCAGCCCCAGCATTTT. Its protein product is CTSSSGQGVQPQHF.

This clonotype was observed many times. The chain has TRBV11-2 and TRBJ2-7, with no clear D. Trimming stripped 5 bases from V and 6 bases from J, with 8 bases between. This CDR3 region has 11 residues. From germline, CDR1 is SGHAT and CDR2 FQNNGV. Here the CDR3 DNA reads TGTGCCAGCAGCAATTCCCCCGAGCAGTACTTC. This gives the protein CASSNSPEQYF.

Worth noting for this clonotype: Just one base apart from a much larger clone, this may be a read error. The CDR3 region is CSARDQDSGNTGAFF. CDR3 nucleotide sequence: TGCAGTGCTAGGGACCAGGATTCGGGGAACACTGGAGCTTTCTTT. The chain uses TRBV20-1 and TRBJ1-1; unclear D gene. The CDR3 is made up of 15 amino acids. CDR1 and CDR2 from the germline V gene are DFQATT and SNEGSKA (reference sequence).

The chain couples TRBV27 to TRBJ2-1, with TRBD1 as a possible D gene (6 bases). This CDR3 comprises 16 residues. V was clipped by 7 bases and J by 5 bases, with 21 bases between them. Germline CDR1 is MNHEY and CDR2 is SMNVEV (reference sequence). The CDR3 DNA sequence: TGTGCCAGCACCCCCTCCTACAGGGTCACCCACAATGAGCAGTTCTTC. Encoded protein: CASTPSYRVTHNEQFF.

This clonotype appeared many times. CDR3 sequence reads: CASSNPDREGEQYF. In nucleotides, the CDR3 is TGTGCCAGCAGCAACCCCGATAGAGAGGGCGAGCAGTACTTC. The rearrangement joins TRBV7-9 to TRBJ2-7; tentative D call: TRBD2 (5 bases). V lost 5 bases, J lost 6 bases, and 17 bases lay in between. Germline V gene lookup returns CDR1 SEHNR and CDR2 FQNEAQ (reference sequence). The CDR3 runs to 14 residues.

In this sample, this clonotype turned up many times. The chain combines TRBV20-1 with TRBJ2-2, with 10 bases fitting TRBD1. V lost 0 bases, J lost 4 bases, and 2 bases stayed unmatched. The CDR3 runs 15 residues. Germline V gene data show CDR1 as DFQATT and CDR2 as SNEGSKA (reference sequence). The CDR3 loop is CSARDGTGATGELFF. The CDR3 coding sequence is TGCAGTGCTAGAGACGGGACAGGGGCCACCGGGGAGCTGTTTTTT.

This clonotype has a single count. With a much larger clone just one base away, this may be a read error. V usage is TRBV5-4 and J usage is TRBJ2-5; D is possibly TRBD1 (5 bases). Germline V lookup: CDR1 SGHNT, CDR2 YYREEE (reference sequence). The CDR3 is 14 amino acids. Here the CDR3 DNA reads TGTGCCAGCAGCCCATGGCAGGGCCAAGAGTCCCAGTACTTC. Translated: CASSPWQGQESQYF. Drawing the rest from reference TRBV5-4 and TRBJ2-5, the complete variable domain is ETGVTQSPTHLIKTRGQQVTLRCSSQSGHNTVSWYQQALGQGPQFIFQYYREEENGRGNFPPRFSGLQFPNYSSELNVNALELDDSALYLCASSPWQGQESQYFGPGTRLLVL.

The sample holds many counts of this clonotype. The chain carries TRBV20-1 and TRBJ2-7; D might be TRBD2 (5 bases). The CDR3 extends over 13 amino acids. Germline CDR1 is DFQATT and CDR2 is SNEGSKA (reference sequence). CDR3 sequence: CSAGVGAGYEQYF. CDR3 nucleotides: TGCAGCGCCGGGGTGGGCGCCGGGTACGAGCAGTACTTC.

Points on this clonotype: A much larger clone differs by one base, so this may be a read error. The genes are TRBV14 and TRBJ1-1; D call uncertain. The length of the CDR3 is 14 residues. V was shortened by 4 bases and J by 5 bases, with 14 bases between the two germline ends. CDR1 and CDR2 (germline): SGHDN, FVKESK. CDR3 in DNA: TGTGCCAGCAGCCCGACCCTACCGGGGACTGAAGCTTTCTTT. This codes for CASSPTLPGTEAFF.

This clonotype was seen a handful of times. The final CDR3 position lacks the conserved phenylalanine or tryptophan, pointing to a likely read error. V gene TRBV28 combines with J gene TRBJ2-3; TRBD1 or TRBD2 may be the D gene (5 bases each). The CDR3 extends over 15 amino acids. Germline V gene sequence: CDR1 MDHEN, CDR2 SYDVKM. Trimming stripped 3 bases from V and 2 bases from J, with 12 bases between. CDR3 amino acids: CASSFRGSVTDTQYL. The DNA of the CDR3 is TGTGCCAGCAGTTTTAGGGGTAGCGTCACAGATACGCAGTATCTT.

There are many counts of this clonotype. The CDR3 carries no conserved terminal phenylalanine or tryptophan, so it likely arises from a read error. The limits of the CDR3 on the DNA are not certain, so only TCRdb's listed CDR3 is given. The chain links TRBV5-6 to TRBJ2-3; TRBD2 is taken as the D call from the table, unchecked against the DNA. Per germline, CDR1 SGHDT and CDR2 YYEEEE. A total of 14 residues make up the CDR3, ends included. The CDR3: CASSLEASGRAERV.

This clonotype was counted only a few times. Sequence at one end of the junction differs from germline and may be a read error. The chain employs TRBV7-7 and TRBJ2-3; possibly TRBD2 for D (7 bases). This CDR3 comprises 20 residues. Germline-derived CDR1 and CDR2 are SSHAT and FNYEAQ (reference sequence). CDR3 nucleotide sequence: TGTGCTAGCAGCTCAACGTTCGGGGGGCGCGGGCCGGGAGACGCAGATACGCAGTATTTT. It specifies CASSSTFGGRGPGDADTQYF.

Ten or more counts support this clonotype. The CDR3 sequence is CSARRLIEATDTQYF. The CDR3 DNA reads TGCAGTGCTAGAAGGCTAATAGAAGCGACAGATACGCAGTATTTT. The rearrangement links TRBV20-1 to TRBJ2-3, with D unresolved. The germline V gene encodes CDR1 DFQATT and CDR2 SNEGSKA (reference sequence). The CDR3 length is 15 residues. Trimming took off 2 bases at V and 3 bases at J, with 15 bases between the two ends.

The table lists this clonotype with many counts. The genes are TRBV7-6 and TRBJ1-2; maybe TRBD1 (5 bases). Looked up from germline, CDR1 is SGHVS and CDR2 is FNYEAQ. Trimming removed 1 base at V and 6 bases at J, with 12 bases between. The CDR3 has 14 amino acids. CDR3 in DNA: TGTGCCAGCAGCTTAGAAGCAGGGATCGATGGCTACACCTTC. It specifies CASSLEAGIDGYTF.

In the case of this clonotype: Given the absence of the conserved phenylalanine or tryptophan at the CDR3 end, a read error is likely. The rearrangement uses TRBV12-3 or TRBV12-4 and TRBJ1-2; D unresolved. The V end lost 6 bases, the J end lost 3 bases, and 11 bases lay between the germline ends. CDR3 size: 13 residues. CDR3 in DNA: TGTGCCAGCAGCCAATCACTCCACTATGGCTACACCCCC. This gives the protein CASSQSLHYGYTP.

This clonotype was detected ten times or more. The chain couples TRBV4-1 to TRBJ1-2; no reliable D call. CDR1 is MGHRA and CDR2 is YSYEKL in the germline V gene. V lost 2 bases and J 6 bases, leaving 16 bases between the germline ends. The CDR3 loop spans 15 amino acids. The CDR3 DNA follows: TGCGCCAGCAGCCAACATGTCGCAATAAGAGATGGCTACACCTTC. Translation gives CASSQHVAIRDGYTF.

This clonotype was observed at least ten times. The rearrangement links TRBV7-9 to TRBJ1-4, with 7 positions matching TRBD1. Trimming at V came to 5 bases and at J to 7 bases, leaving 10 bases not matched to a gene. Germline-derived CDR1 and CDR2 are SEHNR and FQNEAQ (reference sequence). The CDR3 totals 15 residues. The CDR3 spells CASSAATGILEKLFF. CDR3 DNA sequence: TGTGCCAGCAGCGCGGCGACAGGGATTCTTGAAAAACTGTTTTTT.

This clonotype has at least ten counts. The gene calls are TRBV6-6 and TRBJ2-7; 8 bases map to TRBD2. Germline CDR1 and CDR2: MNHNY and SVGAGI (reference sequence). This CDR3 is 12 amino acids long. V was pared by 10 bases and J by 4 bases, with 6 bases of the junction left unmatched. The CDR3 DNA is TGTGCCACCGCGGGGGGTGGGTACGAGCAGTACTTC. This translates into CATAGGGYEQYF.

The rearrangement links TRBV30 to TRBJ1-2, with a tentative D call TRBD1 (6 bases). Germline values: CDR1 GTSNPN, CDR2 SVGIG (reference sequence). V gave up 0 bases and J gave up 7 bases, with 18 bases separating them. This CDR3 has 15 residues. CDR3 region: CAWSVGSTGRGGYTF. CDR3 nucleotides: TGTGCCTGGAGTGTGGGGTCGACAGGCCGAGGTGGCTACACCTTC.

This clonotype was seen a handful of times. V is TRBV27 and J is TRBJ1-5; D unclear. The CDR3 is 14 residues long. Trimming left V 4 bases short and J 4 bases short, with 11 bases between. Germline V lookup: CDR1 MNHEY, CDR2 SMNVEV (reference sequence). The CDR3 sequence is CASSSLAVNQPQHF. Written as DNA, the CDR3 is TGTGCCAGCAGTTCTCTGGCGGTTAATCAGCCCCAGCATTTT.

This clonotype has at least ten counts. CDR3 in amino acids: CAWSELAGIDEQFF. The DNA of the CDR3 is TGTGCCTGGAGTGAACTAGCGGGGATAGATGAGCAGTTCTTC. The V call is TRBV30, the J call TRBJ2-1, with 10 bases matching TRBD2. J lost 8 bases, V lost 1 base, and 5 bases had no gene match. Germline loops: CDR1 GTSNPN, CDR2 SVGIG (reference sequence). This CDR3 spans 14 amino acids.

The rearrangement links TRBV6-5 to TRBJ2-5, with D maybe TRBD1 (5 bases). There are 15 residues in the CDR3. The V gene lost 7 bases and the J gene lost 5 bases, with 20 bases spanning the gap. Germline V gives CDR1 MNHEY, CDR2 SVGAGI. CDR3 nucleotide sequence: TGTGCCAGCACTGCGTCTCTGGGGCGCAGGGAGACCCAGTACTTC. It is translated as CASTASLGRRETQYF.

This clonotype came up many times. The CDR3 DNA reads TGTGCCAGCAGTCCGGACACAACTGAAGCTTTCTTT. This translates into CASSPDTTEAFF. The chain couples TRBV6-5 to TRBJ1-1; D might be TRBD1 (5 bases). V gave up 5 bases and J gave up 5 bases, with 9 bases separating them. The CDR3 runs 12 residues. Germline V CDR1 and CDR2: MNHEY, SVGAGI.